The next 21 T cell receptor beta chains were all read from a single sample in a study of T-cell reconstitution after alpha-beta-depleted transplantation in children. Construction of the TCRbeta library involved unique molecular identifiers. TCRdb itself ran the PCR reads through MiXCR, one entry per CDR3 protein. The sample has almost 7,500 distinct CDR3 sequences, around 5% seen once. The source material was PBMCs, mostly from graft donor cells, sampled 180 days after TCRalphabeta/CD19-depleted stem cell transplant. Receptors were obtained from a child less than two years old who had a stem cell transplant for acute myeloid leukemia, so the T cells may come from the graft donor.

This clonotype was found many times. V gene TRBV3-1 combines with J gene TRBJ1-5, with D unresolved. The CDR3 sequence is 14 residues long. Trimming removed 1 base from V and 6 bases from J, with 10 bases in between. Germline V gene data show CDR1 as LGHDT and CDR2 as YNNKEL (reference sequence). The CDR3 DNA reads as TGTGCCAGCAGCCAAGCAAGGGCCGCTCAGCCCCAGCATTTT. Translating it yields CASSQARAAQPQHF. Full variable domain (outside the CDR3, taken from reference TRBV3-1 and TRBJ1-5): DTAVSQTPKYLVTQMGNDKSIKCEQNLGHDTMYWYKQDSKKFLKIMFSYNNKELIINETVPNRFSPKSPDKAHLNLHINSLELGDSAVYFCASSQARAAQPQHFGDGTRLSIL.

This clonotype was observed many times. The rearrangement links TRBV9 to TRBJ1-2, with D tentatively TRBD1 (5 bases). Germline V lookup: CDR1 SGDLS, CDR2 YYNGEE. The V end lost 0 bases, the J end lost 4 bases, and 13 bases lay between the germline ends. The CDR3 sequence is 15 residues long. The CDR3 loop reads CASSVGGELSYGYTF. The CDR3 DNA reads as TGTGCCAGCAGCGTAGGGGGGGAGCTGTCCTATGGCTACACCTTC. The whole variable domain, remainder taken from reference TRBV9 and TRBJ1-2, is DSGVTQTPKHLITATGQRVTLRCSPRSGDLSVYWYQQSLDQGLQFLIQYYNGEERAKGNILERFSAQQFPDLHSELNLSSLELGDSALYFCASSVGGELSYGYTFGSGTRLTVV.

This clonotype ranks as medium-sized (0.01 to 0.1%). The V and J genes are TRBV6-5 and TRBJ2-2; 7 bases line up with TRBD1. Trimming at V came to 5 bases and at J to 4 bases, leaving 4 bases not matched to a gene. Germline CDR1 reads MNHEY; CDR2 reads SVGAGI. The CDR3 covers 14 residues. The CDR3: CASSNRGRTGELFF. The DNA for the CDR3 is TGTGCCAGCAGTAACAGGGGTCGCACCGGGGAGCTGTTTTTT.

This clonotype came up many times. This chain joins TRBV19 and TRBJ2-1; 9 nucleotides agree with TRBD1. The CDR3 is made up of 15 amino acids. The V and J ends lost 0 bases and 7 bases, in that order; junction bases with no gene match: 4. Germline V gene lookup returns CDR1 LNHDA and CDR2 SQIVND (reference sequence). CDR3 loop: CASSIEYRGQNEQFF. CDR3 nucleotide sequence: TGTGCCAGTAGTATAGAATACAGGGGGCAGAATGAGCAGTTCTTC.

This clonotype was seen many times. The rearrangement links TRBV28 to TRBJ2-7, with TRBD1 as a possible D gene (6 bases). V lost 2 bases and J lost 4, with 12 bases in between. CDR1 and CDR2 (germline): MDHEN, SYDVKM. CDR3 length: 14 residues. The CDR3, as DNA: TGTGCCAGCAGTTTACCTACAGGGAAATACGAGCAGTACTTC. The encoded protein is CASSLPTGKYEQYF. The full variable domain, its missing parts supplied by reference TRBV28 and TRBJ2-7, is DVKVTQSSRYLVKRTGEKVFLECVQDMDHENMFWYRQDPGLGLRLIYFSYDVKMKEKGDIPEGYSVSREKKERFSLILESASTNQTSMYLCASSLPTGKYEQYFGPGTRLTVT.

This clonotype was observed many times. This rearrangement joins TRBV20-1 to TRBJ1-2; D ambiguous. CDR3 length: 12 residues. Looked up from germline, CDR1 is DFQATT and CDR2 is SNEGSKA (reference sequence). The germline V and J ends were trimmed by 6 bases and 5 bases, with 13 bases remaining between them. The CDR3 protein is CSAPDGAYGYTF. In DNA, the CDR3 is TGCAGTGCACCTGACGGAGCATATGGCTACACCTTC.

This rearrangement joins TRBV2 to TRBJ2-7; TRBD2 matches at 7 bases. Looked up from germline, CDR1 is SNHLY and CDR2 is FYNNEI. This CDR3 has 12 amino acids. V lost 4 bases, J lost 7 bases, and 4 bases stayed unmatched. CDR3 loop: CASSAGRGEQYF. In DNA form, the CDR3 reads TGTGCCAGCAGTGCAGGGAGGGGAGAGCAGTACTTC.

This clonotype was seen at least ten times. V usage is TRBV5-1 and J usage is TRBJ2-7, with 14 positions matching TRBD2. The germline V gene encodes CDR1 SGHRS and CDR2 YFSETQ. V gave up 4 bases and J gave up 0 bases; unmatched junction bases: 3. The CDR3 covers 16 residues. CDR3 loop: CASSATSGRASYEQYF. CDR3 sequence (DNA): TGCGCCAGCAGCGCGACTAGCGGGAGGGCCTCCTACGAGCAGTACTTC.

By proportion, this clonotype is medium-sized. The rearrangement links TRBV24-1 to TRBJ2-6; D might be TRBD1 (7 bases). The V end was cut by 4 bases, the J end by 4 bases, with 16 bases between. Germline V CDR1 and CDR2: KGHDR, SFDVKD. CDR3 size: 17 residues. CDR3 loop: CATSDSARGDGANVLTF. The CDR3 nucleotides are TGTGCCACCAGTGACTCCGCCAGGGGGGACGGGGCCAACGTCCTGACTTTC.

This clonotype was picked up many times. The chain combines TRBV19 with TRBJ2-5; 10 nucleotides match TRBD1. This CDR3 has 15 amino acids. After removal of 5 bases from V and 6 bases from J, the junction contained 9 bases not matched to a gene. Per germline, CDR1 LNHDA and CDR2 SQIVND (reference sequence). This CDR3 reads CASSSLGDRGKTQYF. CDR3 bases: TGTGCCAGTAGTTCGCTTGGGGACAGGGGAAAGACCCAGTACTTC. Full variable domain (outside the CDR3, taken from reference TRBV19 and TRBJ2-5): DGGITQSPKYLFRKEGQNVTLSCEQNLNHDAMYWYRQDPGQGLRLIYYSQIVNDFQKGDIAEGYSVSREKKESFPLTVTSAQKNPTAFYLCASSSLGDRGKTQYFGPGTRLLVL.

This clonotype was counted at least ten times. It may be a read error: a sequence one base away is much more abundant. This sequence joins TRBV19 and TRBJ2-1, with TRBD1 identical over 8 bases. Germline V gene sequence: CDR1 LNHDA, CDR2 SQIVND (reference sequence). The V gene end was trimmed by 4 bases and the J gene end by 9 bases; junction bases not matched to a gene: 11. The CDR3 runs to 15 residues. The CDR3 is CASSTDRDRGVEQFF. CDR3 sequence (DNA): TGTGCCAGTAGTACGGACAGGGACCGTGGGGTTGAGCAGTTCTTC.

This clonotype is medium-sized (0.01 to 0.1%). The genes are TRBV7-9 and TRBJ2-7; D is perhaps TRBD1 (6 bases). V lost 6 bases, J lost 5 bases, and 14 bases lay in between. Germline loops: CDR1 SEHNR, CDR2 FQNEAQ (reference sequence). The CDR3 consists of 13 residues. This CDR3 reads CASRQITGNEQYF. For the CDR3, the DNA is TGTGCCAGCAGACAAATTACAGGGAACGAGCAGTACTTC.

In its sample, this clonotype was seen many times. The CDR3 region has the DNA TGTGCCACAATGGGACAGGGCTCCTACGAGCAGTACTTC. Amino acid sequence: CATMGQGSYEQYF. The chain is built from TRBV24-1 and TRBJ2-7; 9 bases line up with TRBD1. The V gene end was trimmed by 10 bases and the J gene end by 0 bases; junction bases not matched to a gene: 3. This CDR3 spans 13 amino acids. CDR1 KGHDR and CDR2 SFDVKD come from the germline V gene.

This clonotype has ten or more counts. The V gene is TRBV6-5, the J gene TRBJ2-1; 7 positions agree with TRBD1. This CDR3 has 13 amino acids. V lost 7 bases and J lost 4; bases outside the gene matches: 4. Germline V gene sequence: CDR1 MNHEY, CDR2 SVGAGI. The CDR3 region is CASIIRGYNEQFF. As DNA, the CDR3 is TGTGCCAGCATTATCAGGGGGTACAATGAGCAGTTCTTC.

In this sample, this clonotype turned up many times. The gene calls are TRBV3-1 and TRBJ1-6; a possible D gene is TRBD1 (5 bases). The germline V gene encodes CDR1 LGHDT and CDR2 YNNKEL (reference sequence). Deletions cut 1 base from V and 7 bases from J, with 11 bases between. This CDR3 comprises 15 residues. The chain's CDR3 is CASSQVRTRNSPLHF. CDR3 nucleotides: TGTGCCAGCAGCCAAGTCAGGACACGGAATTCACCCCTCCACTTT.

This clonotype was seen many times. The rearrangement uses TRBV28 and TRBJ1-5, with a possible D match to TRBD1 (5 bases). The V gene's germline CDR1 is MDHEN and CDR2 SYDVKM. Trimming removed 7 bases from V and 3 bases from J, with 22 bases in between. The CDR3 consists of 17 residues. In DNA form, the CDR3 reads TGTGCCAGCACCCCGAATGGTGGGGGGTTTGCCAATCAGCCCCAGCATTTT. This translates into CASTPNGGGFANQPQHF. The complete variable domain, with remaining parts taken from reference TRBV28 and TRBJ1-5, reads DVKVTQSSRYLVKRTGEKVFLECVQDMDHENMFWYRQDPGLGLRLIYFSYDVKMKEKGDIPEGYSVSREKKERFSLILESASTNQTSMYLCASTPNGGGFANQPQHFGDGTRLSIL.

By sample share, this clonotype is medium-sized. This sequence joins TRBV6-5 and TRBJ2-3, with TRBD2 matching over 7 bases. Germline CDR1 MNHEY, CDR2 SVGAGI. The trim removed 5 bases at V and 7 bases at J, leaving 12 bases unmatched. The CDR3 is 15 amino acids. CDR3 in DNA: TGTGCCAGCAGTCCGCCCGGGAGGATGGGAAATACGCAGTATTTT. Amino acids: CASSPPGRMGNTQYF.

This clonotype has a count of ten or more. CDR3 loop: CAPGRELQTQYF. CDR3 sequence (DNA): TGTGCCCCGGGGCGGGAGTTACAGACCCAGTACTTC. This chain joins TRBV6-4 and TRBJ2-5; 7 bases are shared with TRBD2. The CDR3 runs to 12 residues. The V segment lost 11 bases and the J segment 6 bases; nucleotides outside the gene matches: 9. CDR1 and CDR2 (germline): MRHNA, SNTAGT.

The table lists this clonotype with many counts. This rearrangement joins TRBV11-3 to TRBJ2-3; possibly TRBD1 or TRBD2 for D (6 bases each). V lost 1 base, J lost 0 bases, and 17 bases lay in between. The CDR3 has 18 amino acids. Germline V gene sequence: CDR1 SGHNT, CDR2 YENEEA. Here the CDR3 DNA reads TGTGCCAGCAGCTTAGGGTTGGGGGCTAGCGCAAGCACAGATACGCAGTATTTT. Amino acids: CASSLGLGASASTDTQYF.

This clonotype was found many times. This chain connects TRBV5-1 to TRBJ2-5; 12 nucleotides match TRBD2. The V and J ends lost 4 bases and 2 bases, in that order; junction bases with no gene match: 6. Germline V CDR1 and CDR2: SGHRS, YFSETQ. The CDR3 extends over 16 amino acids. The CDR3 sequence is CASSPGGTSGQETQYF. The DNA for the CDR3 is TGCGCCAGCAGCCCCGGAGGGACTAGCGGGCAAGAGACCCAGTACTTC.

By sample fraction, this clonotype is medium-sized. The rearrangement links TRBV29-1 to TRBJ2-1; D is perhaps TRBD1 (6 bases). Trimming left V 4 bases short and J 2 bases short, with 9 bases between. The CDR3 consists of 13 residues. Germline-derived CDR1 and CDR2 are SQVTM and ANQGSEA. The CDR3 sequence is CSVGSGAYNEQFF. The CDR3 region has the DNA TGCAGCGTTGGTTCAGGGGCCTACAATGAGCAGTTCTTC.